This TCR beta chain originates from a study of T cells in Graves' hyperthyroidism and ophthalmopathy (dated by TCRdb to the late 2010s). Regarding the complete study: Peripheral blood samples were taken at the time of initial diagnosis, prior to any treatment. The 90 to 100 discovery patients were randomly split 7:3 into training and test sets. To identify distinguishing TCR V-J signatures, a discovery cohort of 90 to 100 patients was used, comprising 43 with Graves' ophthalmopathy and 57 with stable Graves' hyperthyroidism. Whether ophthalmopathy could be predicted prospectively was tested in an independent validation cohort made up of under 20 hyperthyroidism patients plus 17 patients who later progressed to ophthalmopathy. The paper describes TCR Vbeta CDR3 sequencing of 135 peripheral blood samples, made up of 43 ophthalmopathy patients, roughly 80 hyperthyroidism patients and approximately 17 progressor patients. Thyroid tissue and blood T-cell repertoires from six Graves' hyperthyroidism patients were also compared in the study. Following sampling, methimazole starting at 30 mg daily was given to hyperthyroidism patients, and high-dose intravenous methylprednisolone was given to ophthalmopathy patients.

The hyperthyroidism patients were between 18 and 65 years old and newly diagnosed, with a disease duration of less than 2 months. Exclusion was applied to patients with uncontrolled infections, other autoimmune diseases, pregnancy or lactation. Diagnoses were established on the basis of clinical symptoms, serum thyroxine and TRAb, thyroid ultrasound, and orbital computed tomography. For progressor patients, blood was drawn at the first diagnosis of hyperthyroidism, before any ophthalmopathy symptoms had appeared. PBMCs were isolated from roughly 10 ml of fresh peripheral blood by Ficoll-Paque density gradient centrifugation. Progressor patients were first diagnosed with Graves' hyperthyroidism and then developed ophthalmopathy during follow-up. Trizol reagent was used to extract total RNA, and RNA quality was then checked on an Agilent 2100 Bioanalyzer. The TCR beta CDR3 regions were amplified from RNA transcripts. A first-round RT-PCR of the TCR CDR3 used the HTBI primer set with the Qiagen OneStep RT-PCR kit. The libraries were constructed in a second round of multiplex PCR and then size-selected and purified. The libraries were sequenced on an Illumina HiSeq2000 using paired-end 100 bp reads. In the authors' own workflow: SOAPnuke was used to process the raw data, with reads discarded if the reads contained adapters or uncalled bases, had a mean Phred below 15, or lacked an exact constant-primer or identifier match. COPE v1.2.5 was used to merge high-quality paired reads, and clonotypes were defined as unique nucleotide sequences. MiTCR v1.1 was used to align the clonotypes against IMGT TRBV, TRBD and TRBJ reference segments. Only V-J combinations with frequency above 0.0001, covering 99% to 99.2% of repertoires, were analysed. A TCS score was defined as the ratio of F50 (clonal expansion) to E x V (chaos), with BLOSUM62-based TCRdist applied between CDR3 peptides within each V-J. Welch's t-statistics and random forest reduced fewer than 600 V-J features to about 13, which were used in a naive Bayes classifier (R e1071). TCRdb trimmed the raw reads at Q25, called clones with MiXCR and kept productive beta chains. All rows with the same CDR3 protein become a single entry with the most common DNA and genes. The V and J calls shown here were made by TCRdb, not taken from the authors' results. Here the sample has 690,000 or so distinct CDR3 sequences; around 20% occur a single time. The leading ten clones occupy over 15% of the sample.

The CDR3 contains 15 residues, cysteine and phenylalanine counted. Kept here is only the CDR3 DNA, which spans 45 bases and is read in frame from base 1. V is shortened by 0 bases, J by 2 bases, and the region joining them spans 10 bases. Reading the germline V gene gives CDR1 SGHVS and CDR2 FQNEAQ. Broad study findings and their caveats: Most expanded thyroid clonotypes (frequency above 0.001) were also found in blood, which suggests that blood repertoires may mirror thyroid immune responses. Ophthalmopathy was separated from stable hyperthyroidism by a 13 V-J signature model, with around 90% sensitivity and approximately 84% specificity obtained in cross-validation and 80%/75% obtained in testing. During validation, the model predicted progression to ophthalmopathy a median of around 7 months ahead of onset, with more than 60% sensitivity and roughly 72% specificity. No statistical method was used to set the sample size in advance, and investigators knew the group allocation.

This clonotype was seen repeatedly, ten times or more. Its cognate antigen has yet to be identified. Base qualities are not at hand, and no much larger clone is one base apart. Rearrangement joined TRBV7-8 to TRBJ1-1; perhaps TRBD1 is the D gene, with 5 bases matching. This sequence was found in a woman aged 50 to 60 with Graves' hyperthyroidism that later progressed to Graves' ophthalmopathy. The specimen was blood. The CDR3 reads CASSLAIGTNTEAFF. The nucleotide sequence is TGTGCCAGCAGCTTAGCTATCGGGACTAACACTGAAGCTTTCTTT.